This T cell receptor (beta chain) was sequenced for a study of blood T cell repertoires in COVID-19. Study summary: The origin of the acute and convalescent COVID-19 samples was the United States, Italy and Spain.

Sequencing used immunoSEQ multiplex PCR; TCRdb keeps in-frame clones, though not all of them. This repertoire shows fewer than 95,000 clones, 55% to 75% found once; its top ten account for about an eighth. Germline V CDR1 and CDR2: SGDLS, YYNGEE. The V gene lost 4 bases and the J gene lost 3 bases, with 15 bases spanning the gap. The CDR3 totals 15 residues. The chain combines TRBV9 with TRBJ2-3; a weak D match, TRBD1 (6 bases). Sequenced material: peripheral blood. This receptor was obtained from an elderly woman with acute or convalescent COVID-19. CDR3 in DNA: TGTGCCAGCAGCACTACCGACAGGTCAACAGATACGCAGTATTTT. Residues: CASSTTDRSTDTQYF. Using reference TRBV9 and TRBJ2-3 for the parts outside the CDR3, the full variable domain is DSGVTQTPKHLITATGQRVTLRCSPRSGDLSVYWYQQSLDQGLQFLIQYYNGEERAKGNILERFSAQQFPDLHSELNLSSLELGDSALYFCASSTTDRSTDTQYFGPGTRLTVL.